This section outlines one TCR beta chain sequence together with its context. Its matching antigen is unknown. V lost 2 bases, J lost 3 bases, and 14 bases lay in between. The CDR3 is 15 amino acids. CDR1 GTSNPN and CDR2 SVGIG come from the germline V gene (reference sequence). This table comes from immunoSEQ multiplex PCR, and its TCRdb copy is limited to in-frame clones, with some not included. The sample lists under 85,000 clones; 87% were seen once. The data are from a study of OX40 agonist ivuxolimab in advanced cancers. Study results and caveats: In the 0.1 to 3.0 mg/kg range, CD4+ and CD8+ blood T cells had expanded clonally by week 6.

The source was CD4+ or CD8+ T cells sorted from blood, collected in a trial of the OX40 agonist ivuxolimab. This rearrangement joins TRBV30 to TRBJ1-5; the D is unclear. The sequence derives from an adult with an advanced solid tumor such as melanoma, head and neck, liver or kidney cancer. The CDR3 DNA follows: TGTGCCTGGAGTCGTTTGGGGAACACCAATCAGCCCCAGCATTTT. Protein sequence: CAWSRLGNTNQPQHF.